Listed here are 26 T cell receptor beta chains from one sample, sequenced in a study of tumor-infiltrating lymphocytes in primary liver carcinoma. Germline DNA was extracted alongside blood RNA, which was obtained from unsorted whole blood. A constant-region primer served to make TCR beta cDNA from approximately 490 ng total RNA. It was through three nested multiplex PCR rounds of slightly modified ARM-PCR that TCR beta libraries arose. Amplification in the first two PCR rounds was performed using TRBV1-TRBV30 forward primers and a C-beta reverse primer for 9 to 11 cycles each. MiXCR, run by TCRdb on the multiplex PCR reads, gives a single entry per CDR3 protein. The profile shows hundreds of thousands of distinct CDR3 sequences, more than 55% of them singletons. The sample taken for sequencing was peripheral blood. Every receptor here comes from a woman in her twenties or thirties with primary liver carcinoma and hepatitis B virus infection.

Details on this clonotype: This may arise from a read error, as a much more abundant clone is one base away. This chain uses TRBV6-6 with TRBJ2-7; D might be TRBD1 (5 bases). The CDR3 contains 14 residues. Looked up from germline, CDR1 is MNHNY and CDR2 is SVGAGI (reference sequence). The CDR3 DNA follows: TGTGCCAGCAGTCCCCTTGGGGCTAAAAGCGAGCAGTGCTTC. This sequence encodes CASSPLGAKSEQCF.

With respect to this clonotype: The junction and the germline gene differ at one end; a read error may be behind it. V and J are TRBV7-9 and TRBJ2-3; D perhaps matches TRBD2 (6 bases). This CDR3 comprises 14 residues. CDR1 and CDR2 (germline): SEHNR, FQNEAQ (reference sequence). CDR3 sequence: CANNRDSTQDTQYF. In nucleotides, the CDR3 is TGTGCCAACAATCGGGACTCCACCCAGGATACACAGTATTTT.

The chain employs TRBV7-9 and TRBJ2-1, with 10 bases that match TRBD1. CDR3 length: 15 residues. CDR1 is SEHNR, CDR2 FQNEAQ, per germline (reference sequence). The V segment lost 3 bases and the J segment 5 bases; nucleotides outside the gene matches: 4. In DNA, the CDR3 is TGTGCCAGCAGCTTGGGGACAGGGGTGGACAATGAGCAGTTCTTC. This sequence encodes CASSLGTGVDNEQFF.

This clonotype was detected once. Given a much more abundant clone one base away, this may be a read error. V usage is TRBV6-2 or TRBV6-3 and J usage is TRBJ2-1; 12 bases match TRBD2. The CDR3 has 17 residues. CDR1 and CDR2 from the germline V gene are MNHEY and SVGEGT. The CDR3 sequence: CASSLTSGSSSYNDQFF. CDR3 sequence (DNA): TGTGCCAGCAGCCTGACTAGCGGGAGTAGCTCCTACAATGATCAGTTCTTC.

This clonotype was detected once. Given a much more abundant clone one base away, this may be a read error. The rearrangement links TRBV12-3 or TRBV12-4 to TRBJ2-3; D unclear. The CDR3 consists of 12 residues. CDR3 DNA: TGTGCCAGGAGTTTTGCGAGGGATACGCAGTATTTT. It is translated as CARSFARDTQYF.

The chain employs TRBV2 and TRBJ2-1; possibly TRBD2 for D (6 bases). Germline assignment: CDR1 SNHLY and CDR2 FYNNEI. The CDR3 totals 13 residues. V was clipped by 9 bases and J by 5 bases, with 14 bases between them. The CDR3 bases are TGTGCCAGTACTAGCCGGCCGAACAATGAGCAGTTCTTC. This sequence encodes CASTSRPNNEQFF. Full variable domain (rest looked up from reference TRBV2 and TRBJ2-1): EPEVTQTPSHQVTQMGQEVILRCVPISNHLYFYWYRQILGQKVEFLVSFYNNEISEKSEIFDDQFSVERPDGSNFTLKIRSTKLEDSAMYFCASTSRPNNEQFFGPGTRLTVL.

This chain connects TRBV5-5 to TRBJ2-5; D unclear. CDR1 and CDR2 (germline): SGHKS, YYEKEE (reference sequence). The CDR3 runs 13 residues. The V end was cut by 5 bases, the J end by 7 bases, with 15 bases between. Here the CDR3 reads CASRPASVSTQYF. In DNA form, the CDR3 reads TGTGCCAGCAGGCCGGCGTCAGTATCGACCCAGTACTTC.

In the case of this clonotype: One end of the junction does not line up with germline, which may come from a read error. CDR3 residues: CASSVSRAYEEYF. The CDR3 DNA is TGCGCCAGCAGCGTCTCCAGAGCCTACGAGGAGTACTTC. The rearrangement links TRBV4-1 to TRBJ2-7; D is unresolved. This CDR3 has 13 amino acids. Germline V gene sequence: CDR1 MGHRA, CDR2 YSYEKL.

Comments on this clonotype: A much bigger clone sits one base away, suggesting this may be a read error. The CDR3 nucleotides read TGTGCCAGTCGTTACAGGGAGTTTCACACTGAAGCTTTCTTT. Its protein product is CASRYREFHTEAFF. The chain carries TRBV12-3 or TRBV12-4 and TRBJ1-1; tentatively, D is TRBD1 (6 bases). CDR3 length: 14 residues. Trimming took off 9 bases at V and 3 bases at J, with 17 bases between the two ends.

A remark on this clonotype: The CDR3 does not end in the conserved phenylalanine or tryptophan, so this is likely a read error. This chain joins TRBV6-2 or TRBV6-3 and TRBJ2-7; 7 nucleotides align to TRBD1. This CDR3 spans 14 amino acids. Germline V gene data show CDR1 as MNHEY and CDR2 as SVGEGT. Trimming took 9 bases from V and 4 from J; bases not matched to a gene: 12. CDR3 region: CASLWDSGMYEQYL. The CDR3 coding sequence is TGTGCCAGTCTCTGGGACAGTGGTATGTACGAGCAGTACCTC.

The gene calls are TRBV12-3 or TRBV12-4 and TRBJ2-7; 9 bases map to TRBD1. The trim removed 6 bases at V and 7 bases at J, leaving 13 bases unmatched. This CDR3 comprises 15 residues. The chain's CDR3 is CASSTTGTGFSEQYF. The DNA for the CDR3 is TGTGCCAGCAGCACTACCGGGACAGGGTTTTCTGAGCAGTACTTC.

In its sample, this clonotype was seen many times. This rearrangement joins TRBV11-2 to TRBJ2-2; 10 bases are shared with TRBD2. The CDR3 covers 16 residues. The junction had 6 bases not matched to a gene; V was cut back by 3 bases and J by 5 bases. Germline CDR1 and CDR2: SGHAT and FQNNGV. CDR3 nucleotide sequence: TGTGCCAGCAGCTTCCTAGCGGGAGTCTCTACCGGGGAGCTGTTTTTT. Protein product: CASSFLAGVSTGELFF. The full variable domain, in which reference TRBV11-2 and TRBJ2-2 provide the parts outside the CDR3, is EAGVAQSPRYKIIEKRQSVAFWCNPISGHATLYWYQQILGQGPKLLIQFQNNGVVDDSQLPKDRFSAERLKGVDSTLKIQPAKLEDSAVYLCASSFLAGVSTGELFFGEGSRLTVL.

This clonotype was counted only a few times. Written as DNA, the CDR3 is TGTGCCAGCAGCTTGGCCGGAGGGGTGAGGGATACGCAGTATTTT. Translated, it gives CASSLAGGVRDTQYF. The V gene is TRBV5-6, the J gene TRBJ2-3, with D maybe TRBD2 (6 bases). Trimming pared 0 bases from V and 6 bases from J, leaving 14 bases between. Germline CDR1 is SGHDT and CDR2 is YYEEEE. The CDR3 spans 15 residues.

As concerns this clonotype: A much larger clonotype is one base distant, so this may be a read error. The genes are TRBV7-9 and TRBJ2-3, with 14 positions matching TRBD2. This CDR3 has 17 residues. Germline V gene sequence: CDR1 SEHNR, CDR2 FQNEAQ (reference sequence). The DNA for the CDR3 is TGTGCCAGCAGCTTGGGGACTAGCGGGAGTAGAACAGAAACGCAGTATTTT. The encoded protein is CASSLGTSGSRTETQYF.

This chain connects TRBV21-1 to TRBJ2-7. TRBV21-1 is listed as a pseudogene. The CDR3 runs to 16 residues. The CDR3 DNA reads as TGTGCCAGCAGCAAAGAGCAGGTATGCCCACCGTACGAGCAGTACTTC. This translates into CASSKEQVCPPYEQYF.

About this clonotype itself: This sequence may be a read error, since a much larger clone differs from it by one base. The CDR3: CSVGDPYEQYF. The CDR3 DNA sequence: TGCAGCGTTGGAGACCCCTACGAGCAGTACTTC. The chain is built from TRBV29-1 and TRBJ2-7; the D is unclear. This CDR3 has 11 residues. V was pared by 4 bases and J by 2 bases, with 6 bases between. CDR1 is SQVTM, CDR2 ANQGSEA, per germline.

This clonotype came up once. Since a much larger clone is just one base distant, this may be a read error. The chain carries TRBV6-5 and TRBJ2-2, with D tentatively TRBD1 (6 bases). This CDR3 spans 16 amino acids. Germline V CDR1 and CDR2: MNHEY, SVGAGI. The CDR3 DNA is TGTGCCAGCAGTTACTCCGGGACCGGGGACACCTGGGAGCTGTTTTTT. This gives the protein CASSYSGTGDTWELFF.

This clonotype was seen a handful of times. Just one base apart from a much larger clone, this may be a read error. The chain is built from TRBV14 and TRBJ1-2; D gene unclear. The CDR3 is 13 amino acids. CDR1 SGHDN and CDR2 FVKESK come from the germline V gene. V lost 7 bases to trimming and J lost 5 bases, with 14 bases between them. CDR3 DNA sequence: TGTGCCAGCAACCTTGAGCCGTATTATGGCTACACCTTC. The encoded protein is CASNLEPYYGYTF.

This clonotype showed up just a few times. The chain's CDR3 is CASRGGPRAKNIQYF. In nucleotides, the CDR3 is TGTGCCAGCCGCGGGGGGCCCCGGGCCAAAAACATTCAGTACTTC. V gene TRBV6-5 combines with J gene TRBJ2-4; TRBD2 matches at 8 bases. The CDR3 length is 15 residues. Germline V lookup: CDR1 MNHEY, CDR2 SVGAGI. V lost 8 bases, J lost 1 base, and 7 bases stayed unmatched.

This chain connects TRBV28 to TRBJ2-7; tentatively, D is TRBD1 (5 bases). CDR1 and CDR2 from the germline V gene are MDHEN and SYDVKM. This CDR3 has 14 amino acids. V lost 7 bases, J lost 0 bases, and 13 bases lay in between. DNA for the CDR3: TGTGCCAGCACCCCAGGGTGGGGCTCCTACGAGCAGTACTTC. It yields the protein CASTPGWGSYEQYF.

In its sample, this clonotype was seen once. At one boundary the junction diverges from the germline segment, which might be a read error. The chain's CDR3 is CASSLVVRSPTDTQYF. The CDR3 bases are TGTGCCAGCAGCTTAGTGGTGAGGAGCCCCACAGATACGCAGTATTTC. The V gene is TRBV11-2, the J gene TRBJ2-3, with D hard to call. CDR1 SGHAT and CDR2 FQNNGV come from the germline V gene. The CDR3 is 16 amino acids.

This clonotype was seen ten or more times. The gene calls are TRBV4-1 and TRBJ2-1; D gene unclear. CDR3 length equals 13 residues. Germline assignment: CDR1 MGHRA and CDR2 YSYEKL. Trimming stripped 4 bases from V and 4 bases from J, with 8 bases between. CDR3 in DNA: TGCGCCAGCAGCCCCGACTGGTACAATGAGCAGTTCTTC. Residues: CASSPDWYNEQFF.

Notes on this clonotype: It may be a read error: a sequence one base away is much more abundant. The chain uses TRBV12-3 or TRBV12-4 and TRBJ2-7; D not resolved. The V and J ends lost 10 bases and 6 bases respectively, with 22 bases between them. The length of the CDR3 is 14 residues. CDR3 nucleotides: TGTGCCATCAGCACCTCCCTCATTATAACCGAGCAGTACTTC. Amino acid sequence: CAISTSLIITEQYF.

The sample holds many counts of this clonotype. This chain uses TRBV4-2 with TRBJ2-7; TRBD2 might be the D (6 bases). CDR3 length: 14 residues. Trimming left V 4 bases short and J 2 bases short, with 12 bases between. The V gene's germline CDR1 is LGHNA and CDR2 YNFKEQ. The CDR3, as DNA: TGTGCCAGCAGCCGAGATAGCGGAGCCTACGAGCAGTACTTC. The encoded protein is CASSRDSGAYEQYF.

Ten or more counts support this clonotype. V gene TRBV29-1 combines with J gene TRBJ2-2; D not resolved. This CDR3 has 15 amino acids. V gave up 6 bases and J gave up 5 bases, with 19 bases separating them. Germline CDR1 is SQVTM and CDR2 is ANQGSEA. DNA of the CDR3: TGCAGCGTGCGGCTAGATCAGGAGTGGACCGGGGAGCTGTTTTTT. Translated: CSVRLDQEWTGELFF.

This clonotype has only a few counts. The chain recombines TRBV14 with TRBJ2-5; 8 positions match TRBD2. The V segment lost 3 bases and the J segment 4 bases; nucleotides outside the gene matches: 7. The CDR3 runs to 15 residues. The germline V gene has CDR1 SGHDN and CDR2 FVKESK. CDR3 protein: CASSHLSGRGETQYF. CDR3 DNA: TGTGCCAGCAGCCACCTAAGCGGGAGAGGAGAGACCCAGTACTTC.